The 32 T cell receptor beta chains below all came from one sample that was sequenced in a study of shared clonotypes between healthy human individuals. The repertoire was sequenced with immunoSEQ multiplex PCR; TCRdb's copy has only in-frame clones and lacks some. The sample has under 2,500,000 clones, approximately 94% seen once. The sample comprised naive CD4+ T cells sorted from blood. Subset denoted: CD45RA+ positively selected. Source of these receptors: a man aged 18 to 30 in good health.

The chain combines TRBV7-3 with TRBJ1-6, with TRBD1 as a possible D gene (5 bases). The CDR3 loop spans 15 amino acids. V shed 2 bases and J shed 9 bases, with 14 bases lying between them. The germline V gene has CDR1 SGHTA and CDR2 FQGTGA. CDR3 DNA sequence: TGTGCCAGCAGCTTATGGGGACTTTATTCTTCACCCCTCCACTTT. Amino acid sequence: CASSLWGLYSSPLHF.

The chain couples TRBV25-1 to TRBJ2-1; 11 nucleotides line up with TRBD1. This CDR3 spans 14 amino acids. Germline V gives CDR1 MGHDK, CDR2 SYGVNS. Trimming cost V 4 bases and J 8 bases; bases outside gene matches: 4. Here the CDR3 reads CASSVGQGADEQFF. The CDR3 DNA follows: TGTGCCAGCAGTGTAGGACAGGGGGCCGATGAGCAGTTCTTC.

The rearrangement links TRBV18 to TRBJ2-5; perhaps TRBD1 as D (6 bases). Germline CDR1 reads KGHSH; CDR2 reads LQKENI. The CDR3 length is 14 residues. The ends were cut back, 3 bases at V and 4 bases at J, with 12 bases in the middle. CDR3 amino acids: CASSPIGRGETQYF. The CDR3 bases are TGTGCCAGCTCACCTATCGGCAGGGGAGAGACCCAGTACTTC.

The rearrangement uses TRBV10-3 and TRBJ2-3; 9 bases are shared with TRBD1. The CDR3 length is 15 residues. The germline CDR1 and CDR2 sequences are ENHRY and SYGVKD. V dropped 4 bases and J dropped 2; count of bases not matched to a gene: 4. The CDR3 DNA follows: TGTGCCATCAGTGGCGGGACAGGGTCCACAGATACGCAGTATTTT. Protein product: CAISGGTGSTDTQYF.

This clone is a singleton in its sample. This sequence joins TRBV29-1 and TRBJ2-5; D unclear. Germline-derived CDR1 and CDR2 are SQVTM and ANQGSEA. CDR3 length: 11 amino acids. V lost 4 bases, J lost 4 bases, and 7 bases lay in between. CDR3 residues: CSVVWRETQYF. CDR3 nucleotides: TGCAGCGTTGTGTGGCGAGAGACCCAGTACTTC. The full variable domain, in which reference TRBV29-1 and TRBJ2-5 provide the parts outside the CDR3, is SAVISQKPSRDICQRGTSLTIQCQVDSQVTMMFWYRQQPGQSLTLIATANQGSEATYESGFVIDKFPISRPNLTFSTLTVSNMSPEDSSIYLCSVVWRETQYFGPGTRLLVL.

This rearrangement joins TRBV5-1 to TRBJ2-3, with D perhaps matching TRBD1 (6 bases). The V end lost 5 bases, the J end lost 0 bases, and 16 bases lay between the germline ends. The germline V gene encodes CDR1 SGHRS and CDR2 YFSETQ. The CDR3 has 16 amino acids. DNA of the CDR3: TGCGCCAGCAGTTCCGGGTTGGGACAAAGCACAGATACGCAGTATTTT. Its translation: CASSSGLGQSTDTQYF.

The chain links TRBV27 to TRBJ2-7; maybe TRBD1 (5 bases). Trimming removed 4 bases from V and 6 bases from J, with 13 bases in between. CDR1 MNHEY and CDR2 SMNVEV come from the germline V gene (reference sequence). This CDR3 has 13 residues. The CDR3 reads CASSSDISPEQYF. CDR3 DNA: TGTGCCAGCAGTTCGGACATCTCCCCCGAGCAGTACTTC.

The chain recombines TRBV5-1 with TRBJ2-2; D is unclear. CDR3 length equals 14 residues. Germline CDR1 SGHRS, CDR2 YFSETQ. Deletions cut 1 base from V and 4 bases from J, with 8 bases between. In nucleotides, the CDR3 is TGCGCCAGCAGCTTGACATGGACCACCGGGGAGCTGTTTTTT. This translates into CASSLTWTTGELFF.

This chain uses TRBV15 with TRBJ1-2, with D perhaps TRBD1 (5 bases). CDR3 length equals 15 residues. Trimming cost V 0 bases and J 4 bases, with 12 bases left between them. Germline-derived CDR1 and CDR2 are LNHNV and YYDKDF (reference sequence). CDR3: CATSRDQQGGYGYTF. For the CDR3, the DNA is TGTGCCACCAGCAGAGATCAGCAGGGCGGCTATGGCTACACCTTC.

This chain joins TRBV6-5 and TRBJ2-3; maybe TRBD2 (5 bases). Trimming shortened V by 2 bases and J by 4 bases, and 16 bases separated the two germline ends. The CDR3 covers 16 residues. From germline, CDR1 is MNHEY and CDR2 SVGAGI. In nucleotides, the CDR3 is TGTGCCAGCAGTTACCTTTCGGGGTTGGGCCCAGATACGCAGTATTTT. Translation gives CASSYLSGLGPDTQYF.

The rearrangement joins TRBV6-1 to TRBJ1-2, with 8 bases matching TRBD1. The CDR3 has 15 amino acids. J gave up 3 bases and V 4 bases, and 7 bases lay outside the gene matches. Germline CDR1 reads MNHNS; CDR2 reads SASEGT. Here the CDR3 reads CASSASGGGHYGYTF. The CDR3 DNA reads as TGTGCCAGCAGTGCGTCAGGGGGCGGTCACTATGGCTACACCTTC.

The chain links TRBV7-9 to TRBJ2-7; a possible D gene is TRBD2 (5 bases). V was clipped by 2 bases and J by 7 bases, with 12 bases between them. The germline CDR1 and CDR2 sequences are SEHNR and FQNEAQ (reference sequence). This CDR3 is built from 13 residues. The chain's CDR3 is CASSLSRPGEQYF. The DNA of the CDR3 is TGTGCCAGCAGCTTATCTCGCCCGGGGGAGCAGTACTTC.

V and J are TRBV30 and TRBJ1-4; 7 bases fit TRBD1. The CDR3 contains 16 residues. CDR1 and CDR2 from the germline V gene are GTSNPN and SVGIG (reference sequence). The junction had 13 bases not matched to a gene; V was cut back by 1 base and J by 8 bases. The CDR3 region is CAWSARGRGRKEKLFF. CDR3 in DNA: TGTGCCTGGAGTGCCCGGGGGAGGGGGCGGAAAGAAAAACTGTTTTTT.

The rearrangement joins TRBV9 to TRBJ1-4; no firm D call. Germline V lookup: CDR1 SGDLS, CDR2 YYNGEE. V was pared by 3 bases and J by 2 bases, with 14 bases between. The CDR3 runs 16 residues. In nucleotides, the CDR3 is TGTGCCAGCAGCGCTTCTCGGGGTACCACTAATGAAAAACTGTTTTTT. Its protein is CASSASRGTTNEKLFF.

V and J are TRBV19 and TRBJ2-1; D may be TRBD2 (6 bases). The CDR3 contains 15 residues. Germline CDR1 is LNHDA and CDR2 is SQIVND (reference sequence). The V end was cut by 5 bases, the J end by 8 bases, with 19 bases between. CDR3 sequence reads: CASSETGLRIYEQFF. DNA of the CDR3: TGTGCCAGTAGTGAGACGGGACTTCGAATATATGAGCAGTTCTTC. Variable domain in full (rest from reference TRBV19 and TRBJ2-1): DGGITQSPKYLFRKEGQNVTLSCEQNLNHDAMYWYRQDPGQGLRLIYYSQIVNDFQKGDIAEGYSVSREKKESFPLTVTSAQKNPTAFYLCASSETGLRIYEQFFGPGTRLTVL.

J is TRBJ1-2 and V is TRBV5-1; D is ambiguous. Trimming took off 0 bases at V and 1 base at J, with 7 bases between the two ends. This CDR3 has 14 amino acids. CDR1 SGHRS and CDR2 YFSETQ come from the germline V gene. CDR3 coding DNA: TGCGCCAGCAGCTTGGACAGCCTTAACTATGGCTACACCTTC. This encodes CASSLDSLNYGYTF.

V usage is TRBV7-2 and J usage is TRBJ2-7; the D gene is possibly TRBD2 (6 bases). Trimming stripped 6 bases from V and 0 bases from J, with 9 bases between. Germline values: CDR1 SGHTA, CDR2 FQGNSA. The CDR3 is 13 amino acids. The CDR3 bases are TGTGCCAGCAGGGTGACTAGCTCCTACGAGCAGTACTTC. Its translation: CASRVTSSYEQYF.

The chain couples TRBV2 to TRBJ2-7; 7 nucleotides line up with TRBD2. This CDR3 spans 14 amino acids. The germline gives CDR1 SNHLY, CDR2 FYNNEI. V lost 5 bases to trimming and J lost 3 bases; unmatched junction nucleotides: 7. CDR3 DNA sequence: TGTGCCAGCAGTTTCCAACGCGGGAGCTACGAGCAGTACTTC. Its protein product is CASSFQRGSYEQYF.

The rearrangement joins TRBV7-9 to TRBJ1-6; D is undetermined. V shed 5 bases and J shed 5 bases, with 7 bases lying between them. CDR3 length equals 13 residues. Germline V gives CDR1 SEHNR, CDR2 FQNEAQ (reference sequence). The CDR3 coding sequence is TGTGCCAGCAGCCCGCCCCATAATTCACCCCTCCACTTT. This codes for CASSPPHNSPLHF.

The genes are TRBV7-2 and TRBJ1-1; 7 nucleotides agree with TRBD1. Germline V gene lookup returns CDR1 SGHTA and CDR2 FQGNSA. The CDR3 runs 14 residues. After removal of 7 bases from V and 1 base from J, the junction contained 6 bases not matched to a gene. The CDR3 coding sequence is TGTGCCAGCACCCTGACAGGGAGGAACACTGAAGCTTTCTTT. It encodes CASTLTGRNTEAFF.

The rearrangement uses TRBV6-6 and TRBJ1-6, with 7 positions matching TRBD1. J lost 0 bases, V lost 6 bases, and 5 bases had no gene match. This CDR3 spans 16 amino acids. Germline V CDR1 and CDR2: MNHNY, SVGAGI (reference sequence). The CDR3 region has the DNA TGTGCCAGCAGGACGGGGGACAGCTCCTATAATTCACCCCTCCACTTT. Encoded protein: CASRTGDSSYNSPLHF.

This clone has only one observation. The chain is built from TRBV5-1 and TRBJ2-2, with 9 bases fitting TRBD1. Germline values: CDR1 SGHRS, CDR2 YFSETQ. CDR3 length: 16 amino acids. The V and J ends lost 4 bases and 1 base, in that order; junction bases with no gene match: 5. The CDR3 loop reads CASSPGDRVNTGELFF. The CDR3 coding sequence is TGCGCCAGCAGCCCTGGGGACAGGGTGAACACCGGGGAGCTGTTTTTT.

The chain employs TRBV7-9 and TRBJ1-4; the D gene is possibly TRBD1 (5 bases). CDR1 and CDR2 (germline): SEHNR, FQNEAQ (reference sequence). V was shortened by 5 bases and J by 3 bases, with 13 bases between the two germline ends. The CDR3 is made up of 15 amino acids. In nucleotides, the CDR3 is TGTGCCAGCAGCCGGCCGGGACCGTCTAATGAAAAACTGTTTTTT. It codes for CASSRPGPSNEKLFF.

This chain links TRBV10-1 with TRBJ2-7, with 8 bases that match TRBD2. Per the germline V gene, CDR1 is WNHNN and CDR2 is SYGVQD (reference sequence). The CDR3 is 16 residues long. The V and J ends lost 0 bases and 1 base, in that order; junction bases with no gene match: 5. The CDR3 DNA sequence: TGCGCCAGCAGTGAGTCCAAGCGGGGGCCTTCCTACGAGCAGTACTTC. The encoded protein is CASSESKRGPSYEQYF.

On this clone: Additional DNA sequences in this sample encode the identical CDR3. V gene TRBV18 combines with J gene TRBJ2-3; 8 bases are a match to TRBD2. The CDR3 length is 15 residues. The V gene end was trimmed by 5 bases and the J gene end by 1 base; junction bases not matched to a gene: 5. The germline CDR1 and CDR2 sequences are KGHSH and LQKENI. Written as DNA, the CDR3 is TGTGCCAGCTCAACTTCGGGAGGGGGCACAGATACGCAGTATTTT. Translation gives CASSTSGGGTDTQYF.

The chain combines TRBV30 with TRBJ2-6, with D possibly TRBD1 on 5 matching bases. Germline values: CDR1 GTSNPN, CDR2 SVGIG (reference sequence). The CDR3 covers 18 residues. The V end was cut by 0 bases, the J end by 2 bases, with 17 bases between. The CDR3 DNA reads TGTGCCTGGAGTGTCAGCTATGGAAGACAGCCTGGGGCCAACGTCCTGACTTTC. It yields the protein CAWSVSYGRQPGANVLTF.

The rearrangement links TRBV5-1 to TRBJ2-7, with D maybe TRBD2 (5 bases). CDR1 is SGHRS, CDR2 YFSETQ, per germline. V was cut by 0 bases and J by 5 bases, with 12 bases left in between. CDR3 length: 14 residues. The CDR3 is CASSLGPGSNEQYF. The CDR3, as DNA: TGCGCCAGCAGCTTGGGTCCGGGGAGCAACGAGCAGTACTTC.

The rearrangement joins TRBV7-2 to TRBJ1-3; D gene uncertain. Germline V gene lookup returns CDR1 SGHTA and CDR2 FQGNSA. This CDR3 is 13 amino acids long. The V gene lost 5 bases and the J gene lost 4 bases, with 9 bases spanning the gap. As DNA, the CDR3 is TGTGCCAGCAGCCCCCGTAACGGAAACACCATATATTTT. Protein: CASSPRNGNTIYF.

This clone occurred once. The chain is built from TRBV30 and TRBJ2-7; 7 bases fit TRBD1. With 5 bases clipped from V and 7 bases from J, the junction kept 11 bases outside the gene matches. Germline-derived CDR1 and CDR2 are GTSNPN and SVGIG (reference sequence). This CDR3 contains 13 residues. The CDR3 is CAWLRDSPKEQYF. The CDR3 nucleotides are TGTGCCTGGCTCCGGGACAGCCCTAAGGAGCAGTACTTC.

The CDR3 bases are TGTGCCAGCACGACAGGTACTAGCAATCAGCCCCAGCATTTT. It encodes CASTTGTSNQPQHF. V usage is TRBV25-1 and J usage is TRBJ1-5; a possible D gene is TRBD1 (6 bases). V shed 7 bases and J shed 0 bases, with 10 bases lying between them. The CDR3 totals 14 residues. Per germline, CDR1 MGHDK and CDR2 SYGVNS.

The sample holds a few counts of this clone. This sample also contains other DNA sequences that code for the same CDR3. The gene calls are TRBV5-1 and TRBJ1-5; no clear D gene. The V gene's germline CDR1 is SGHRS and CDR2 YFSETQ. The CDR3 covers 14 residues. The V gene lost 0 bases and the J gene lost 3 bases, with 7 bases spanning the gap. This CDR3 reads CASSLDGVNQPQHF. CDR3 DNA sequence: TGCGCCAGCAGCTTGGACGGGGTCAATCAGCCCCAGCATTTT.

This CDR3 is CSVIGTGATDTQYF. Here the CDR3 DNA reads TGCAGCGTAATAGGGACAGGGGCCACAGATACGCAGTATTTT. This chain links TRBV29-1 with TRBJ2-3; 10 nucleotides align to TRBD1. With V trimmed by 6 bases and J by 2 bases, 5 bases remained unmatched. Germline V CDR1 and CDR2: SQVTM, ANQGSEA. The CDR3 is 14 amino acids.